The clone carrying this TCR beta chain was seen once. Per the original methods: Estimation of nucleated cell counts relied on the amplification of reference gene primers. The table came from immunoSEQ multiplex PCR; TCRdb's copy has only in-frame clones and leaves some out. V, J and clone size were drawn from that table, and D and trimming were deduced from the DNA. Among over 30,000 clones listed, almost 90% were seen once. The data stem from a study of blood T cell repertoires in COVID-19. Background on the study: Some COVID-19 samples were acute and others convalescent; all came from the United States, Italy and Spain. From T cells, B-cell-depleted T cells, or PBMCs came the material, which was cDNA or gDNA.

With 5 bases clipped from V and 1 base from J, the junction kept 9 bases outside the gene matches. The CDR3 extends over 17 amino acids. Germline values: CDR1 SGHTA, CDR2 FQGNSA. The specimen was peripheral blood. The chain couples TRBV7-2 to TRBJ1-1; TRBD1 aligns across 11 bases. This clonotype originated in a human donor with active COVID-19. The donor label of this sample is uncertain. This chain's CDR3 is CASSTTDRGRRNTEAFF. The CDR3 region has the DNA TGTGCCAGCAGCACGACGGACAGGGGGCGAAGGAACACTGAAGCTTTCTTT.